This entry concerns a single T cell receptor (beta chain). Study processing details: Amplification of reference gene primers provided the estimated nucleated cell counts. Produced via immunoSEQ multiplex PCR; TCRdb's table is partial and in-frame only. Clone size and the V and J calls come from that table; the DNA yielded D and trimming. The table lists roughly 180,000 clones, about 85% of them singletons. This entry belongs to a study of blood T cell repertoires in COVID-19. Turning to the study itself: Samples representing acute and convalescent COVID-19 were sourced from the United States, Italy and Spain. Sources were T cells, B-cell-depleted T cells, or PBMCs; the material itself was cDNA or gDNA.

The germline V and J ends were trimmed by 1 base and 6 bases, with 7 bases remaining between them. Germline-derived CDR1 and CDR2 are LGHNA and YSLEER. This CDR3 has 14 amino acids. The clonotype originates from a man in his 70s with active or convalescent COVID-19. The rearrangement links TRBV4-3 to TRBJ1-6; D gene ambiguous. The material sequenced was peripheral blood. The CDR3 spells CASSQVGANSPLHF. The CDR3 DNA is TGCGCCAGCAGCCAAGTCGGAGCTAATTCACCCCTCCACTTT.